The 5 T cell receptor beta chains in this list originate from one sample, sequenced in a study of blood T cell repertoires in COVID-19. Assay: immunoSEQ multiplex PCR; the TCRdb copy retains only in-frame clones and omits some. The sample carries about 78,000 clones, around 90% recorded once. Sequencing input: peripheral blood. These receptors all stem from a woman aged 50 to 60 in a cohort sampled during active COVID-19.

The chain uses TRBV9 and TRBJ2-3; TRBD2 matches at 11 bases. From germline, CDR1 is SGDLS and CDR2 YYNGEE. The V and J ends lost 3 bases and 3 bases, in that order; junction bases with no gene match: 3. The CDR3 spans 15 residues. CDR3 protein: CASSDWTSGTDTQYF. CDR3 DNA: TGTGCCAGCAGCGACTGGACTAGCGGGACAGATACGCAGTATTTT.

The chain carries TRBV5-1 and TRBJ2-7, with D maybe TRBD1 (5 bases). Trimming pared 1 base from V and 5 bases from J, leaving 16 bases between. Germline assignment: CDR1 SGHRS and CDR2 YFSETQ. The CDR3 loop spans 15 amino acids. CDR3 sequence: CASSLWAGIKNEQYF. DNA for the CDR3: TGCGCCAGCAGCTTGTGGGCAGGGATTAAGAACGAGCAGTACTTC. The whole variable domain, remainder taken from reference TRBV5-1 and TRBJ2-7, is KAGVTQTPRYLIKTRGQQVTLSCSPISGHRSVSWYQQTPGQGLQFLFEYFSETQRNKGNFPGRFSGRQFSNSRSEMNVSTLELGDSALYLCASSLWAGIKNEQYFGPGTRLTVT.

V and J are TRBV10-3 and TRBJ2-7; a weak D match, TRBD2 (6 bases). Trimming shortened V by 7 bases and J by 2 bases, and 18 bases separated the two germline ends. Germline CDR1 is ENHRY and CDR2 is SYGVKD. CDR3 size: 15 residues. The CDR3 nucleotides are TGTGCCATCAAGACGAGTAGCGGTTATACCTACGAGCAGTACTTC. It encodes CAIKTSSGYTYEQYF.

The sample holds a few counts of this clone. This CDR3 is CASSAQLSSYNEQFF. Written as DNA, the CDR3 is TGTGCCAGCAGTGCCCAGTTAAGCTCCTACAATGAGCAGTTCTTC. The chain carries TRBV25-1 and TRBJ2-1, with D unclear. Germline CDR1 and CDR2: MGHDK and SYGVNS. This CDR3 contains 15 residues. Trimming left V 4 bases short and J 0 bases short, with 10 bases between.

The chain joins TRBV6-5 to TRBJ1-2, with D hard to call. Deletions cut 6 bases from V and 7 bases from J, with 15 bases between. The germline V gene encodes CDR1 MNHEY and CDR2 SVGAGI. This CDR3 contains 13 residues. The CDR3 DNA is TGTGCCAGCAGCCTTGTGGACTCGTCTGGCTACACCTTC. It codes for CASSLVDSSGYTF.